Presented here are 27 T cell receptor beta chains from one specimen sequenced in a study of blood T cell repertoires in COVID-19. Sequenced by immunoSEQ multiplex PCR; TCRdb stores in-frame clones only, minus some. Of tens of thousands of clones in the sample, 84% are singletons; the top ten hold 9.5% to 15%. Sequencing was done on a sample of peripheral blood. Receptors were obtained from a human donor in a cohort sampled during active COVID-19.

The CDR3 region is CASSSIFIAPSSYNEQFF. CDR3 bases: TGTGCCAGCAGCTCGATATTTATAGCTCCGAGCTCCTACAATGAGCAGTTCTTC. The rearrangement joins TRBV5-4 to TRBJ2-1; D is ambiguous. V lost 3 bases and J 0 bases, leaving 19 bases between the germline ends. The CDR3 is 18 amino acids. Germline CDR1 is SGHNT and CDR2 is YYREEE (reference sequence).

CDR3 residues: CASSAGTRGVYEQYF. The CDR3 bases are TGTGCCAGTAGCGCGGGGACTAGGGGGGTCTACGAGCAGTACTTC. The chain has TRBV19 and TRBJ2-7; 8 bases match TRBD2. CDR1 and CDR2 (germline): LNHDA, SQIVND (reference sequence). After removal of 6 bases from V and 3 bases from J, the junction contained 10 bases not matched to a gene. The CDR3 runs to 15 residues.

This clone was picked up a small number of times. The chain carries TRBV28 and TRBJ1-1, with 7 nucleotides matching TRBD1. CDR3 size: 16 residues. In germline, CDR1 is MDHEN, CDR2 SYDVKM. V shed 6 bases, J shed 0 bases, and the junction held 10 bases outside the gene matches. CDR3 in amino acids: CASSPGTAQMNTEAFF. For the CDR3, the DNA is TGTGCCAGCAGCCCTGGGACAGCACAGATGAACACTGAAGCTTTCTTT. The variable domain in full, completed from reference TRBV28 and TRBJ1-1, reads DVKVTQSSRYLVKRTGEKVFLECVQDMDHENMFWYRQDPGLGLRLIYFSYDVKMKEKGDIPEGYSVSREKKERFSLILESASTNQTSMYLCASSPGTAQMNTEAFFGQGTRLTVV.

In its sample, this clone was seen once. CDR3 in DNA: TGTGCCAGCAGCATCGACAGGGCTTATGGCTACACCTTC. It translates to CASSIDRAYGYTF. The rearrangement links TRBV7-2 to TRBJ1-2; 7 bases match TRBD1. Germline-derived CDR1 and CDR2 are SGHTA and FQGNSA. The CDR3 loop spans 13 amino acids. Losses at the gene ends were 5 bases for V and 5 bases for J; bases not matched to a gene: 5.

This CDR3 is CASSWGGTQETQYF. The CDR3 DNA sequence: TGTGCCAGCAGCTGGGGGGGGACCCAAGAGACCCAGTACTTC. The chain combines TRBV7-2 with TRBJ2-5, with 7 bases lining up with TRBD2. This CDR3 spans 14 amino acids. Per germline, CDR1 SGHTA and CDR2 FQGNSA. The trim removed 4 bases at V and 1 base at J, leaving 3 bases unmatched.

The V and J genes are TRBV7-2 and TRBJ2-7; TRBD1 matches at 9 bases. Germline CDR1 and CDR2: SGHTA and FQGNSA. The CDR3 loop spans 13 amino acids. The V and J ends lost 5 bases and 3 bases, in that order; junction bases with no gene match: 2. CDR3 DNA sequence: TGTGCCAGCAGCACGGACAGGGGCTACGAGCAGTACTTC. Encoded protein: CASSTDRGYEQYF. Full variable domain (missing parts from reference TRBV7-2 and TRBJ2-7): GAGVSQSPSNKVTEKGKDVELRCDPISGHTALYWYRQSLGQGLEFLIYFQGNSAPDKSGLPSDRFSAERTGGSVSTLTIQRTQQEDSAVYLCASSTDRGYEQYFGPGTRLTVT.

The chain combines TRBV7-9 with TRBJ1-5; 9 positions agree with TRBD1. Per germline, CDR1 SEHNR and CDR2 FQNEAQ (reference sequence). This CDR3 has 14 amino acids. The ends lost 3 bases at V and 4 bases at J; junction bases unmatched: 1. The CDR3 nucleotides are TGTGCCAGCAGCTTGGGACAGGGAAATCAGCCCCAGCATTTT. Its translation: CASSLGQGNQPQHF.

The rearrangement uses TRBV10-3 and TRBJ1-1, with 9 bases matching TRBD1. The CDR3 length is 12 residues. V lost 5 bases to trimming and J lost 8 bases; unmatched junction nucleotides: 3. The germline V gene has CDR1 ENHRY and CDR2 SYGVKD. Here the CDR3 reads CAISPGQGEAFF. CDR3 nucleotides: TGTGCCATCAGTCCCGGACAGGGGGAAGCTTTCTTT.

This clone was picked up one time. The rearrangement uses TRBV7-2 and TRBJ2-3; D call uncertain. This CDR3 has 12 amino acids. V shed 5 bases and J shed 4 bases, with 7 bases lying between them. From germline, CDR1 is SGHTA and CDR2 FQGNSA. This CDR3 reads CASSILADTQYF. The DNA for the CDR3 is TGTGCCAGCAGCATCCTAGCAGATACGCAGTATTTT. Filled out from reference TRBV7-2 and TRBJ2-3, the complete variable domain reads GAGVSQSPSNKVTEKGKDVELRCDPISGHTALYWYRQSLGQGLEFLIYFQGNSAPDKSGLPSDRFSAERTGGSVSTLTIQRTQQEDSAVYLCASSILADTQYFGPGTRLTVL.

The rearrangement links TRBV18 to TRBJ1-6, with D maybe TRBD1 (6 bases). Germline V gives CDR1 KGHSH, CDR2 LQKENI. This CDR3 comprises 17 residues. V shed 3 bases and J shed 1 base, with 13 bases lying between them. CDR3 bases: TGTGCCAGCTCACCTACAGGGCCAGGGTCCTATAATTCACCCCTCCACTTT. This encodes CASSPTGPGSYNSPLHF.

On this clone itself: One junction end disagrees with the germline gene, perhaps due to a read error. J is TRBJ1-4 and V is TRBV9; D not resolved. CDR3 length equals 13 residues. CDR1 SGDLS and CDR2 YYNGEE come from the germline V gene. As DNA, the CDR3 is TGTGCCAGCAGCGGCAGTACTAGTGAAAAACTGTTTTTT. It yields the protein CASSGSTSEKLFF.

The J gene is TRBJ2-7, the V gene TRBV7-9; TRBD2 is a possible D gene (5 bases). Germline CDR1 and CDR2: SEHNR and FQNEAQ (reference sequence). The CDR3 runs 12 residues. The V end was cut by 7 bases, the J end by 5 bases, with 12 bases between. Here the CDR3 reads CASTPGEHEQYF. CDR3 DNA: TGTGCCAGCACCCCCGGGGAGCACGAGCAGTACTTC.

The chain recombines TRBV3-1 (or the pseudogene TRBV3-2) with TRBJ2-2; 11 positions agree with TRBD2. V lost 5 bases and J lost 4; bases outside the gene matches: 3. Germline V gene lookup returns CDR1 LGHDT and CDR2 YNNKEL (reference sequence). The CDR3 loop spans 15 amino acids. The CDR3 reads CASSASGGSTGELFF. CDR3 in DNA: TGTGCCAGCAGCGCTAGCGGGGGGTCCACCGGGGAGCTGTTTTTT.

The chain combines TRBV4-3 with TRBJ2-5, with TRBD2 matching 9 bases. Germline V gene data show CDR1 as LGHNA and CDR2 as YSLEER. This CDR3 is built from 17 residues. Losses at the gene ends were 0 bases for V and 5 bases for J; bases not matched to a gene: 10. The CDR3 here is CASSQDRSSGDSETQYF. The CDR3, as DNA: TGCGCCAGCAGCCAAGATAGGTCTAGCGGGGACTCTGAGACCCAGTACTTC.

This clone is a singleton in its sample. The chain has TRBV11-2 and TRBJ2-7; tentatively, D is TRBD1 (6 bases). The CDR3 consists of 12 residues. Germline values: CDR1 SGHAT, CDR2 FQNNGV. Trimming removed 9 bases from V and 4 bases from J, with 13 bases in between. CDR3 nucleotides: TGTGCCAGTCGGACAGCTTCTTACGAGCAGTACTTC. It specifies CASRTASYEQYF.

This chain joins TRBV29-1 and TRBJ2-1; TRBD2 aligns across 11 bases. The CDR3 has 15 amino acids. From germline, CDR1 is SQVTM and CDR2 ANQGSEA. The trim removed 4 bases at V and 8 bases at J, leaving 10 bases unmatched. The DNA for the CDR3 is TGCAGCGTTGTCCGGCTAGCGGGAGGTTTCGATGAGCAGTTCTTC. Translated, it gives CSVVRLAGGFDEQFF.

The chain uses TRBV9 and TRBJ2-5; perhaps TRBD2 as D (6 bases). CDR3 size: 18 residues. The germline gives CDR1 SGDLS, CDR2 YYNGEE. The V gene lost 0 bases and the J gene lost 5 bases, with 23 bases spanning the gap. The CDR3 DNA reads as TGTGCCAGCAGCGTAGGAAGGGGCAGGTTAGGGGCGGGGGAGACCCAGTACTTC. This gives the protein CASSVGRGRLGAGETQYF.

This sequence joins TRBV15 and TRBJ1-5; D unresolved. CDR3 length: 19 amino acids. Germline V lookup: CDR1 LNHNV, CDR2 YYDKDF (reference sequence). Trimming shortened V by 0 bases and J by 2 bases, and 20 bases separated the two germline ends. The CDR3, as DNA: TGTGCCACCAGCAGAGATTTCGTTGCGGAGGAGGTAGGCAATCAGCCCCAGCATTTT. Translation gives CATSRDFVAEEVGNQPQHF.

This rearrangement joins TRBV28 to TRBJ2-7, with TRBD2 as a possible D gene (6 bases). The germline gives CDR1 MDHEN, CDR2 SYDVKM. Trimming stripped 5 bases from V and 3 bases from J, with 17 bases between. The CDR3 is 15 amino acids. CDR3 nucleotides: TGTGCCAGCAGTCTACTAGCAGGAATGGTCTACGAGCAGTACTTC. Translating it yields CASSLLAGMVYEQYF.

This clone came up once. The chain carries TRBV9 and TRBJ2-7, with D possibly TRBD1 on 6 matching bases. From germline, CDR1 is SGDLS and CDR2 YYNGEE. This CDR3 has 14 residues. V lost 3 bases to trimming and J lost 2 bases, with 12 bases between them. The CDR3 protein is CASSAGTLAYEQYF. The DNA of the CDR3 is TGTGCCAGCAGCGCCGGGACACTCGCCTACGAGCAGTACTTC.

This clone was observed once. The chain has TRBV5-1 and TRBJ1-1, with 7 bases that match TRBD1. The CDR3 has 16 amino acids. The germline gives CDR1 SGHRS, CDR2 YFSETQ. V lost 0 bases and J lost 0; bases outside the gene matches: 5. The CDR3 reads CASSLVGTALNTEAFF. CDR3 sequence (DNA): TGCGCCAGCAGCTTGGTCGGGACAGCCTTGAACACTGAAGCTTTCTTT.

The table lists this clone with a count of one. The genes are TRBV28 and TRBJ1-3; 8 nucleotides agree with TRBD1. Trimming cost V 10 bases and J 0 bases; bases outside gene matches: 11. From germline, CDR1 is MDHEN and CDR2 SYDVKM. CDR3 length equals 16 residues. The CDR3 reads CAIQGAPLSSGNTIYF. The CDR3 DNA reads as TGTGCCATCCAGGGGGCTCCCCTGAGCTCTGGAAACACCATATATTTT.

The CDR3: CSVEGLTGVKSYEQYF. In nucleotides, the CDR3 is TGCAGCGTTGAAGGATTGACGGGAGTAAAGTCCTACGAGCAGTACTTC. The J gene is TRBJ2-7, the V gene TRBV29-1; TRBD2 is a possible D gene (6 bases). CDR1 is SQVTM, CDR2 ANQGSEA, per germline. This CDR3 has 16 amino acids. Trimming cost V 1 base and J 1 base, with 17 bases left between them.

The J gene is TRBJ1-4, the V gene TRBV10-3, with D perhaps TRBD1 (5 bases). The CDR3 length is 14 residues. Germline assignment: CDR1 ENHRY and CDR2 SYGVKD. Trimming pared 8 bases from V and 7 bases from J, leaving 17 bases between. CDR3 in DNA: TGTGCCATCGGGCGGGGCCAGCCCCCTGAAAAACTGTTTTTT. Translation: CAIGRGQPPEKLFF.

V usage is TRBV7-9 and J usage is TRBJ1-3; D is uncertain. Germline V gene data show CDR1 as SEHNR and CDR2 as FQNEAQ (reference sequence). Trimming took 4 bases from V and 7 from J, leaving 17 bases between them. This CDR3 spans 15 amino acids. This CDR3 is CASSSRRGGWNTIYF. CDR3 sequence (DNA): TGTGCCAGCAGCTCTCGGCGGGGTGGTTGGAACACCATATATTTT. Full variable domain (rest looked up from reference TRBV7-9 and TRBJ1-3): DTGVSQNPRHKITKRGQNVTFRCDPISEHNRLYWYRQTLGQGPEFLTYFQNEAQLEKSRLLSDRFSAERPKGSFSTLEIQRTEQGDSAMYLCASSSRRGGWNTIYFGEGSWLTVV.

The chain links TRBV4-3 to TRBJ1-2; 7 bases agree with TRBD1. The germline V gene has CDR1 LGHNA and CDR2 YSLEER. V was clipped by 0 bases and J by 6 bases; unmatched bases: 4. This CDR3 comprises 14 residues. The CDR3 DNA follows: TGCGCCAGCAGCCAAGACAGGGGGTTGGATGGCTACACCTTC. Its protein product is CASSQDRGLDGYTF.

This sequence joins TRBV10-3 and TRBJ2-2, with 12 positions matching TRBD2. CDR3 size: 17 residues. CDR1 ENHRY and CDR2 SYGVKD come from the germline V gene. V was clipped by 10 bases and J by 7 bases; unmatched bases: 16. For the CDR3, the DNA is TGTGCCACCCTCTCCCTAGCGGGGGGGCTGTTGGGCGGGGAGCTGTTTTTT. This codes for CATLSLAGGLLGGELFF.